The 25 T cell receptor beta chains reported below all come from one sample, sequenced in a study of PD-1 blockade in classical Hodgkin lymphoma. All patients experienced relapse after autologous stem cell transplantation, and brentuximab vedotin exposure was variable. The data were produced by immunoSEQ multiplex PCR, yet TCRdb's version contains in-frame clones alone and is incomplete. The top ten hold less than 15% of the sample, which has just under 100,000 clones, approximately 88% seen once. Specimen: peripheral blood mononuclear cells (PBMCs), collected at baseline. These receptors came from a human donor with classical Hodgkin lymphoma.

The chain employs TRBV9 and TRBJ2-1; 8 bases are shared with TRBD2. The germline CDR1 and CDR2 sequences are SGDLS and YYNGEE. This CDR3 region has 17 residues. Trimming cost V 3 bases and J 0 bases; bases outside gene matches: 8. CDR3 bases: TGTGCCAGCAGCGCAGGTTTGGCGGGGGGCTCCTACAATGAGCAGTTCTTC. Translating gives CASSAGLAGGSYNEQFF.

The chain has TRBV9 and TRBJ2-1; TRBD2 aligns across 13 bases. J was trimmed by 9 bases and V by 4 bases; bases with no gene match: 7. The CDR3 contains 15 residues. CDR1 is SGDLS, CDR2 YYNGEE, per germline. The CDR3: CASSPRTSGSGEQFF. In nucleotides, the CDR3 is TGTGCCAGCAGCCCCAGGACTAGCGGGAGTGGTGAGCAGTTCTTC. Variable domain in full (rest from reference TRBV9 and TRBJ2-1): DSGVTQTPKHLITATGQRVTLRCSPRSGDLSVYWYQQSLDQGLQFLIQYYNGEERAKGNILERFSAQQFPDLHSELNLSSLELGDSALYFCASSPRTSGSGEQFFGPGTRLTVL.

CDR3 protein: CASSPLRQETQYF. Written as DNA, the CDR3 is TGTGCCAGTAGCCCATTACGTCAGGAGACCCAGTACTTC. The chain combines TRBV19 with TRBJ2-5, with no clear D. The CDR3 runs 13 residues. Trimming cost V 6 bases and J 5 bases, with 13 bases left between them. Germline values: CDR1 LNHDA, CDR2 SQIVND (reference sequence).

The chain links TRBV11-2 to TRBJ2-5; no firm D call. Germline assignment: CDR1 SGHAT and CDR2 FQNNGV. The ends were cut back, 3 bases at V and 3 bases at J, with 2 bases in the middle. The CDR3 is 11 residues long. CDR3 amino acids: CASSLKETQYF. Written as DNA, the CDR3 is TGTGCCAGCAGCTTGAAAGAGACCCAGTACTTC.

V is TRBV30 and J is TRBJ1-4, with D possibly being TRBD1 (5 bases). Germline V lookup: CDR1 GTSNPN, CDR2 SVGIG (reference sequence). Trimming took 3 bases from V and 7 from J, leaving 12 bases between them. The length of the CDR3 is 13 residues. CDR3 nucleotides: TGTGCCTGGAGACCGGGGACGGGTGAAAAACTGTTTTTT. It is translated as CAWRPGTGEKLFF.

This chain joins TRBV7-2 and TRBJ2-1, with 11 bases identical to TRBD2. The CDR3 is 15 residues long. V was clipped by 3 bases and J by 9 bases; unmatched bases: 7. Germline V gives CDR1 SGHTA, CDR2 FQGNSA. CDR3 coding DNA: TGTGCCAGCAGCTTTCTAGCGGGAGGAGAGGGTGAGCAGTTCTTC. It encodes CASSFLAGGEGEQFF.

The chain combines TRBV19 with TRBJ1-1; 7 bases are shared with TRBD1. The germline V gene has CDR1 LNHDA and CDR2 SQIVND (reference sequence). The CDR3 spans 13 residues. With 4 bases clipped from V and 3 bases from J, the junction kept 2 bases outside the gene matches. Here the CDR3 DNA reads TGTGCCAGTAGTACCGACAGGGACACTGAAGCTTTCTTT. Translated, it gives CASSTDRDTEAFF.

Here the CDR3 DNA reads TGTGCCAGCAGCTTAGTGGTTTCGGGAGATACGCAGTATTTT. This translates into CASSLVVSGDTQYF. The rearrangement joins TRBV13 to TRBJ2-3, with D unresolved. Germline V gives CDR1 PRHDT, CDR2 FYEKMQ (reference sequence). The CDR3 spans 14 residues. V lost 1 base and J lost 5, with 10 bases in between.

The V and J genes are TRBV11-1 and TRBJ2-7; 13 nucleotides match TRBD2. Per the germline V gene, CDR1 is SGHAT and CDR2 is FQDESV (reference sequence). V was pared by 2 bases and J by 6 bases, with 1 base of the junction left unmatched. The length of the CDR3 is 14 residues. CDR3 loop: CASSLRTSGSEQYF. CDR3 nucleotides: TGTGCCAGCAGCTTACGGACTAGCGGGAGCGAGCAGTACTTC.

By share, this clone counts as medium-sized. V is TRBV27 and J is TRBJ2-3; D unclear. V was pared by 4 bases and J by 0 bases, with 8 bases between. This CDR3 contains 14 residues. Germline lookup yields CDR1 MNHEY and CDR2 SMNVEV (reference sequence). CDR3 sequence reads: CASSWRASTDTQYF. The CDR3 coding sequence is TGTGCCAGCAGTTGGCGCGCTAGCACAGATACGCAGTATTTT.

CDR3 residues: CASSIMGPGEGQPQHF. The CDR3 DNA sequence: TGTGCCAGTAGTATAATGGGCCCAGGGGAAGGTCAGCCCCAGCATTTT. The V and J genes are TRBV19 and TRBJ1-5, with TRBD1 as a possible D gene (6 bases). Germline assignment: CDR1 LNHDA and CDR2 SQIVND (reference sequence). The length of the CDR3 is 16 residues. The V end was cut by 2 bases, the J end by 6 bases, with 17 bases between. The full variable domain, its missing parts supplied by reference TRBV19 and TRBJ1-5, is DGGITQSPKYLFRKEGQNVTLSCEQNLNHDAMYWYRQDPGQGLRLIYYSQIVNDFQKGDIAEGYSVSREKKESFPLTVTSAQKNPTAFYLCASSIMGPGEGQPQHFGDGTRLSIL.

The chain is built from TRBV5-4 and TRBJ2-3, with 9 bases identical to TRBD2. Germline CDR1 is SGHNT and CDR2 is YYREEE (reference sequence). The CDR3 extends over 16 amino acids. After removal of 1 base from V and 0 bases from J, the junction contained 3 bases not matched to a gene. The CDR3 here is CASSLRTSASTDTQYF. CDR3 sequence (DNA): TGTGCCAGCAGCTTGCGGACTAGCGCCAGCACAGATACGCAGTATTTT. Full variable domain (remainder filled in from reference TRBV5-4 and TRBJ2-3): ETGVTQSPTHLIKTRGQQVTLRCSSQSGHNTVSWYQQALGQGPQFIFQYYREEENGRGNFPPRFSGLQFPNYSSELNVNALELDDSALYLCASSLRTSASTDTQYFGPGTRLTVL.

The genes are TRBV20-1 and TRBJ2-7; D gene ambiguous. The CDR3 spans 11 residues. V was pared by 6 bases and J by 5 bases, with 11 bases between. Germline loops: CDR1 DFQATT, CDR2 SNEGSKA (reference sequence). The CDR3 sequence is CSALAWDEQYF. DNA of the CDR3: TGCAGTGCCCTGGCATGGGACGAGCAGTACTTC.

Only a few counts were recorded for this clone. The chain links TRBV5-1 to TRBJ2-1, with 10 bases fitting TRBD2. The junction had 7 bases not matched to a gene; V was cut back by 1 base and J by 6 bases. The CDR3 spans 16 residues. The germline V gene encodes CDR1 SGHRS and CDR2 YFSETQ. CDR3 sequence: CASSLKRLAGANEQFF. The CDR3 DNA is TGCGCCAGCAGCTTGAAGCGTCTAGCGGGAGCCAATGAGCAGTTCTTC.

This chain joins TRBV5-4 and TRBJ2-1; maybe TRBD2 (5 bases). V was pared by 0 bases and J by 0 bases, with 13 bases between. Germline assignment: CDR1 SGHNT and CDR2 YYREEE (reference sequence). This CDR3 spans 17 amino acids. CDR3 amino acids: CASSLDPAGSSYNEQFF. The CDR3 DNA follows: TGTGCCAGCAGCTTGGATCCCGCTGGGAGCTCCTACAATGAGCAGTTCTTC.

With regard to this clone: One end of the junction fails to match germline, which may point to a read error. The chain couples TRBV5-1 to TRBJ1-1; 8 nucleotides align to TRBD1. This CDR3 comprises 12 residues. Germline V CDR1 and CDR2: SGHRS, YFSETQ. The CDR3 region has the DNA TGCGCCAGCAGCTTGGGGACAGGGCCCCAGGGATTT. Amino acid sequence: CASSLGTGPQGF.

The chain is built from TRBV5-6 and TRBJ1-5; 7 positions match TRBD1. V shed 4 bases, J shed 6 bases, and the junction held 13 bases outside the gene matches. CDR3 length: 16 residues. CDR1 SGHDT and CDR2 YYEEEE come from the germline V gene. CDR3 DNA sequence: TGTGCCAGCAGCCCCCAGGGGGGGCGCCCAGGTCAGCCCCAGCATTTT. Protein: CASSPQGGRPGQPQHF.

The genes are TRBV15 and TRBJ2-7, with 7 nucleotides matching TRBD2. Trimming took 0 bases from V and 2 from J; bases not matched to a gene: 7. The CDR3 has 16 amino acids. Germline V gene data show CDR1 as LNHNV and CDR2 as YYDKDF (reference sequence). CDR3 bases: TGTGCCACCAGCAGAGATAGTTTGCGGGAGACCTACGAGCAGTACTTC. Translated: CATSRDSLRETYEQYF.

CDR3 in DNA: TGCGCCAGCAGCTGGGGAGGCCCTTCCTACGAGCAGTACTTC. Its translation: CASSWGGPSYEQYF. This chain links TRBV5-1 with TRBJ2-7; D perhaps matches TRBD2 (6 bases). Germline V gene data show CDR1 as SGHRS and CDR2 as YFSETQ. This CDR3 is built from 14 residues. Trimming took off 3 bases at V and 1 base at J, with 11 bases between the two ends.

The V gene is TRBV7-9, the J gene TRBJ2-7, with D possibly being TRBD1 (5 bases). CDR3 length equals 11 residues. The V and J ends lost 5 bases and 9 bases respectively, with 11 bases between them. CDR1 is SEHNR, CDR2 FQNEAQ, per germline (reference sequence). CDR3 DNA sequence: TGTGCCAGCAGCATACAGGATATGCAGTACTTC. As protein: CASSIQDMQYF.

This rearrangement joins TRBV11-3 to TRBJ2-2, with TRBD2 identical over 8 bases. CDR3 size: 14 residues. V lost 5 bases to trimming and J lost 4 bases; unmatched junction nucleotides: 3. Germline V lookup: CDR1 SGHNT, CDR2 YENEEA. CDR3 sequence (DNA): TGTGCCAGCAGCCCGCGGGGGGCCACCGGGGAGCTGTTTTTT. Its translation is CASSPRGATGELFF.

This clone has a handful of counts. This chain joins TRBV12-2 and TRBJ2-3; the D segment call TRBD2 is taken from the table without a DNA check. TRBV12-2 is classified as a pseudogene. The CDR3 sequence is 16 residues long. The DNA of the CDR3 is TGTGCAAGTCGTTTTTGGACTAGCGGGAACACAGATACGCAGTATTTT. It codes for CASRFWTSGNTDTQYF.

V and J are TRBV5-4 and TRBJ1-3; TRBD1 matches 8 bases. V lost 4 bases and J lost 4; bases outside the gene matches: 7. The length of the CDR3 is 15 residues. Germline V lookup: CDR1 SGHNT, CDR2 YYREEE (reference sequence). The CDR3 region has the DNA TGTGCCAGCAGCCGGGCCGGGGACAGGGGAAACACCATATATTTT. Amino acid sequence: CASSRAGDRGNTIYF.

Worth noting for this clone: The sample holds other DNA sequences that translate to the same CDR3. The chain uses TRBV7-2 and TRBJ2-7; D may be TRBD1 or TRBD2 (5 bases each). V gave up 2 bases and J gave up 3 bases, with 8 bases separating them. This CDR3 is 13 amino acids long. Germline-derived CDR1 and CDR2 are SGHTA and FQGNSA. The CDR3 is CASSLWGSYEQYF. In DNA form, the CDR3 reads TGTGCCAGCAGCTTATGGGGGAGCTACGAGCAGTACTTC.

The chain combines TRBV16 with TRBJ1-4; D is undetermined. With 4 bases removed from V and 1 base from J, the gap between germline ends came to 4 bases. The CDR3 is 13 residues long. Germline V gene data show CDR1 as KGHSY and CDR2 as FQNENV. CDR3 in amino acids: CASSPGTNEKLFF. The CDR3 region has the DNA TGTGCCAGCAGCCCCGGAACTAATGAAAAACTGTTTTTT. The variable domain in full, with the rest retrieved from reference TRBV16 and TRBJ1-4, is GEEVAQTPKHLVRGEGQKAKLYCAPIKGHSYVFWYQQVLKNEFKFLISFQNENVFDETGMPKERFSAKCLPNSPCSLEIQATKLEDSAVYFCASSPGTNEKLFFGSGTQLSVL.